These T cell receptor beta chains were read from a single sample in a study of OX40 agonist ivuxolimab in advanced cancers. TCRdb's copy holds only in-frame clones and misses some; the assay was immunoSEQ multiplex PCR. Among roughly 120,000 clones listed, around nine tenths were seen once. The sequenced sample was CD4+ or CD8+ T cells sorted from blood, obtained in a trial of the OX40 agonist ivuxolimab. The receptors here all came from an adult with an advanced solid tumor such as melanoma, head and neck, liver or kidney cancer. Each CDR3 is given with its conserved first and last residue. Fields, in order: clone size, V gene, J gene, CDR3 length, D gene, CDR3 DNA, CDR3 protein. The D gene is left open where the match is weak. Not every row has a clone size; where given, it reads once, few, many or a size class.

-	TRBV6-5	TRBJ2-7	14	-	TGTGCCAGCAGTGCGACCAGGAGCTCCTACGAGCAGTACTTC	CASSATRSSYEQYF
-	TRBV30	TRBJ1-4	14	TRBD1	TGTGCCTCCTACCCCCGGGACAGAAGTGAAAAACTGTTTTTT	CASYPRDRSEKLFF
-	TRBV2	TRBJ1-1	14	TRBD1	TGTGCCAGCAGTCGACAGGGGGTGGACACTGAAGCTTTCTTT	CASSRQGVDTEAFF
-	TRBV5-1	TRBJ2-5	14	-	TGCGCCAGCAGCCTGGGGACGGGACAAGAGACCCAGTACTTC	CASSLGTGQETQYF
-	TRBV4-3	TRBJ2-2	17	-	TGCGCCAGCAGCCAAGATCCTCAGGCTTACAGGACCGGGGAGCTGTTTTTT	CASSQDPQAYRTGELFF
-	TRBV19	TRBJ2-5	20	TRBD2	TGTGCCAGTACCCGTCGACCCCTCGGACTAGCGGGGACGTACCAAGAGACCCAGTACTTC	CASTRRPLGLAGTYQETQYF
few	TRBV27	TRBJ1-6	15	TRBD1	TGTGCCAGCAGGTATATGGGACAGGGTTCTTCACCCCTCCACTTT	CASRYMGQGSSPLHF
-	TRBV10-3	TRBJ2-7	12	-	TGTGCCACTGGACAGTTCAACTACGAGCAGTACTTC	CATGQFNYEQYF
-	TRBV29-1	TRBJ2-1	18	TRBD2	TGCAGCGTTGAAGATCCCGGACTAGCGGGAGGGATCTACAATGAGCAGTTCTTC	CSVEDPGLAGGIYNEQFF
-	TRBV4-3	TRBJ1-2	15	TRBD1	TGCGCCAGCAGCCAAAGACAGGGATCCCTCTTTGGCTACACCTTC	CASSQRQGSLFGYTF
-	TRBV7-3	TRBJ2-3	18	TRBD2	TGTGCCAGCAGCTTAGCCGGGACTAGCGGGAGCGTCGTAGATACGCAGTATTTT	CASSLAGTSGSVVDTQYF
-	TRBV4-2	TRBJ2-5	17	TRBD2	TGTGCCAGCAGCCAAGGATTAGCGGGAGGGCCTCAAGAGACCCAGTACTTC	CASSQGLAGGPQETQYF
once	TRBV6-5	TRBJ2-7	15	TRBD2	TGTGCCAGCAGTACCTCTCGGCGGGAGATCTACGAGCAGTACTTC	CASSTSRREIYEQYF
-	TRBV10-3	TRBJ2-1	19	TRBD2	TGTGCCATCAGTGGGGCGGGGAGCGGGGGCGGTAACTCCTACAATGAGCAGTTCTTC	CAISGAGSGGGNSYNEQFF
-	TRBV6-6	TRBJ1-2	12	-	TGTGCCAGCAGTTCGAGGGGGAATGGCTACACCTTC	CASSSRGNGYTF
-	TRBV27	TRBJ2-7	15	TRBD1	TGTGCCAGCAGTCGGGGGACAGGGAGCTCCTACGAGCAGTACTTC	CASSRGTGSSYEQYF
-	TRBV27	TRBJ2-1	15	TRBD1	TGTGCCAGCAGTTTAACGCGACAGGGTGTTGGTGAGCAGTTCTTC	CASSLTRQGVGEQFF
-	TRBV4-3	TRBJ1-1	17	-	TGCGCCAGCAGCCAGGGCGGGGCGTCTCGGTCTCTTACTGAAGCTTTCTTT	CASSQGGASRSLTEAFF
few	TRBV11-2	TRBJ2-3	16	-	TGTGCCAGCAGCTCCGGACGGACCCGGAGCACAGATACGCAGTATTTT	CASSSGRTRSTDTQYF